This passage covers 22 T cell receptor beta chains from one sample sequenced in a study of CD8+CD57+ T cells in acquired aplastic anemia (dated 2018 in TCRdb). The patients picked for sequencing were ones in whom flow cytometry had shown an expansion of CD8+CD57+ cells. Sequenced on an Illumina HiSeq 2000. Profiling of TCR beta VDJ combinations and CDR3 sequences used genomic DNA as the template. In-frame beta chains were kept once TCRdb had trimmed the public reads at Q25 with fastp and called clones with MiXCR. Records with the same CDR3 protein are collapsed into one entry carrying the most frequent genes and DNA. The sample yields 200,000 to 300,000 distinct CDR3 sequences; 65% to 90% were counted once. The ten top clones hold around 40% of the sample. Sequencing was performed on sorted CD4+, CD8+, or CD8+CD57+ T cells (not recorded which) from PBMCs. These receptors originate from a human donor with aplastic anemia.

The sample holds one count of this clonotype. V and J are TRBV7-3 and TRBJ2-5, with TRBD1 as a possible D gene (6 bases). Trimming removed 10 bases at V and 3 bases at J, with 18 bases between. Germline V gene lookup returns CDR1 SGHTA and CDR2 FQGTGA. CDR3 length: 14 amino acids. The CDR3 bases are TGTGCCACCTGCAGGGGCTCCGGCAAAGAGACCCAGTACTTC. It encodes CATCRGSGKETQYF.

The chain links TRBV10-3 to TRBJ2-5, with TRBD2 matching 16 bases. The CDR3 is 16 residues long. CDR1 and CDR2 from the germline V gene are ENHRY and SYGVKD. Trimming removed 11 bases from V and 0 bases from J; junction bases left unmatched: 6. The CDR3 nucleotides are TGTGCCTCAGGGACTAGCGGGAGGGAGTACCAAGAGACCCAGTACTTC. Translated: CASGTSGREYQETQYF.

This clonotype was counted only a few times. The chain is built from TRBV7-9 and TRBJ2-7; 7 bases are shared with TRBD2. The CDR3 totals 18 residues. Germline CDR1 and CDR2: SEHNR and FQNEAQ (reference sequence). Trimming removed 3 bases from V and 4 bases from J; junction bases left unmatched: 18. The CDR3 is CASSFQAGTTYEQYEQYV. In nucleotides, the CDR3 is TGTGCCAGCAGCTTCCAAGCGGGAACGACCTACGAGCAGTACGAGCAGTACGTC.

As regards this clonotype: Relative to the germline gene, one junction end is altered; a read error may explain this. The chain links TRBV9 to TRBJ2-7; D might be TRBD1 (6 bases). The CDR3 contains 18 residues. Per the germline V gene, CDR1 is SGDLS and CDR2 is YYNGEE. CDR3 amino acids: CASSSNADYWGPTYEQYF. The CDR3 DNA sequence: TGCGCCAGCAGCTCCAACGCAGATTACTGGGGGCCAACCTACGAGCAGTACTTC.

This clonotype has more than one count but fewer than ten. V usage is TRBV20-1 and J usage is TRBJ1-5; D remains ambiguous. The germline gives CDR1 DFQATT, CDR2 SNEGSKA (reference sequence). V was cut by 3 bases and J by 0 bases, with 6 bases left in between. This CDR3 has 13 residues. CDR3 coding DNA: TGCAGTGCTAGGGACGGTAGCAATCAGCCCCAGCATTTT. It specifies CSARDGSNQPQHF.

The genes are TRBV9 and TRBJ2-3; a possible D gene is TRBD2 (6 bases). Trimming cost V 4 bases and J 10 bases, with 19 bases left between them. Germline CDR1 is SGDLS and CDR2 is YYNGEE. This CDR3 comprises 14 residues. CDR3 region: CASSLAAGPDSQYF. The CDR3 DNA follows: TGTGCCAGCAGCTTAGCGGCAGGACCCGATTCGCAGTATTTT.

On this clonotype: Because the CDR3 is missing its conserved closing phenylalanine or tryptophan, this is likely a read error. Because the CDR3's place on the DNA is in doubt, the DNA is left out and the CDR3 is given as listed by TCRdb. The chain's CDR3 is CASSGGTGRNQPL. This sequence joins TRBV9 and TRBJ1-2. Germline V gene data show CDR1 as SGDLS and CDR2 as YYNGEE. The CDR3 extends over 13 residues, inclusive of both ends.

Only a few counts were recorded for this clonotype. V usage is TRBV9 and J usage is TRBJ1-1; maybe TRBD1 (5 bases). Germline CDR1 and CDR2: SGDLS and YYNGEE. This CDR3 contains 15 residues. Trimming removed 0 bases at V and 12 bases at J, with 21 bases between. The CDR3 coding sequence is TGTGCCAGCAGCGTAGAAGGGGACCCGAAGGATGGCTCTTTCTTT. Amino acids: CASSVEGDPKDGSFF.

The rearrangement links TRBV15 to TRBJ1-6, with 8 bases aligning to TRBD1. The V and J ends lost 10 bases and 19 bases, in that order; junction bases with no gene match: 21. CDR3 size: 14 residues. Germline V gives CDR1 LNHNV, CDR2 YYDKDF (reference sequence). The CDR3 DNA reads TGTGCCAACAGTAGAGACAGGGGCAATTCGACCCAGCACTTT. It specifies CANSRDRGNSTQHF. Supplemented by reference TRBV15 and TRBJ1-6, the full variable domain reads DAMVIQNPRYQVTQFGKPVTLSCSQTLNHNVMYWYQQKSSQAPKLLFHYYDKDFNNEADTPDNFQSRRPNTSFCFLDIRSPGLGDTAMYLCANSRDRGNSTQHFGNGTRLTVT.

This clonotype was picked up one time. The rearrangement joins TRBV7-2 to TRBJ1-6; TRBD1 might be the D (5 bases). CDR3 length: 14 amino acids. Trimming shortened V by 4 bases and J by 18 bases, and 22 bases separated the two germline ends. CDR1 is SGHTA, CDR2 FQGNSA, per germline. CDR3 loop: CASSSARGLYEHHF. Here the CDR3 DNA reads TGTGCCAGCAGCTCGGCTCGGGGACTTTATGAGCACCACTTT.

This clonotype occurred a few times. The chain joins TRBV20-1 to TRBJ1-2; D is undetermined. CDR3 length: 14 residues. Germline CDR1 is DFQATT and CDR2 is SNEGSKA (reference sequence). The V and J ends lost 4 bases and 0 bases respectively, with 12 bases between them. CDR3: CSANLGSPNYGYTF. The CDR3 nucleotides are TGCAGTGCTAATTTGGGCAGTCCTAACTATGGCTACACCTTC.

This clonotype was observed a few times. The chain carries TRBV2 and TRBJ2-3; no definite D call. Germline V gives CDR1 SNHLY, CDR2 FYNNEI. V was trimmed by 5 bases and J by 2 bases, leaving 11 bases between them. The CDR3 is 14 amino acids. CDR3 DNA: TGTGCCAGCAGTCGTGCAGCCTACACAGATACGCAGTATTTT. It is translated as CASSRAAYTDTQYF.

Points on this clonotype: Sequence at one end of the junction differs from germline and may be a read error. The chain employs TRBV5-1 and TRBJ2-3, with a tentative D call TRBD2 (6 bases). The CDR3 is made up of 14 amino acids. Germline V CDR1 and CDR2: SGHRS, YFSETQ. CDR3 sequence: CARTLAIPTVTQYF. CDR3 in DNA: TGCGCCAGGACCCTAGCGATTCCTACAGTTACGCAGTATTTT.

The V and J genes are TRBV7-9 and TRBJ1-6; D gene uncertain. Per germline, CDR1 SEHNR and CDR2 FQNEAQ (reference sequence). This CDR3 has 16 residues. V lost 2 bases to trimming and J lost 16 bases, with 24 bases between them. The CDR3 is CASSLSNQPQHSGLHF. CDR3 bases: TGTGCCAGCAGCTTAAGCAACCAGCCCCAGCATTCTGGTCTCCACTTT.

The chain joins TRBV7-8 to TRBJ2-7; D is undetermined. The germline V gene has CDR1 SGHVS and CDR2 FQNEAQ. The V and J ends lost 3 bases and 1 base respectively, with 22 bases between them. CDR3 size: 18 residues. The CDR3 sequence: CASSFPADGTTLSYEQYV. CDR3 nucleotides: TGTGCCAGCAGCTTTCCGGCAGACGGCACAACCCTTTCCTACGAGCAGTACGTC.

DNA of the CDR3: TGTGCCAGCACCGTAGGACGGGACCCCCCTGGGCACTTT. As protein: CASTVGRDPPGHF. This chain joins TRBV7-3 and TRBJ1-6; D perhaps matches TRBD1 (5 bases). Trimming removed 7 bases from V and 19 bases from J, with 23 bases in between. Germline V CDR1 and CDR2: SGHTA, FQGTGA. CDR3 length: 13 amino acids.

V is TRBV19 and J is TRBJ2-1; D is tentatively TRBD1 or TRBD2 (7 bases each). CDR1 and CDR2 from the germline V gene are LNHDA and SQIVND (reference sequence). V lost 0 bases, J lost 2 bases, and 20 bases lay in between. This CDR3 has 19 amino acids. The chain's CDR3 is CASSIDHWQGGETYNEQFF. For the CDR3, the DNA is TGTGCCAGTAGTATAGATCATTGGCAGGGGGGGGAAACCTACAATGAGCAGTTCTTC.

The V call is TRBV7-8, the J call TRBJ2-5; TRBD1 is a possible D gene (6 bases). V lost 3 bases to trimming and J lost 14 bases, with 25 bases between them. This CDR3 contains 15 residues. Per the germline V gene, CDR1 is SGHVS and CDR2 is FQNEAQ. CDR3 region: CASSFNPTWTALSYF. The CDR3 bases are TGTGCCAGCAGCTTTAACCCAACCTGGACAGCCCTCTCCTACTTC.

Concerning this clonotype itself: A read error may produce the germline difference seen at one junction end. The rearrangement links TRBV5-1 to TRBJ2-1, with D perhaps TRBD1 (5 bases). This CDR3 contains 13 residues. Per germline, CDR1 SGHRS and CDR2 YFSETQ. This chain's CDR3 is CASSPRPGAGQFF. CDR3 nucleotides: TGTGCCAGCAGCCCGCGTCCTGGGGCCGGGCAGTTCTTC.

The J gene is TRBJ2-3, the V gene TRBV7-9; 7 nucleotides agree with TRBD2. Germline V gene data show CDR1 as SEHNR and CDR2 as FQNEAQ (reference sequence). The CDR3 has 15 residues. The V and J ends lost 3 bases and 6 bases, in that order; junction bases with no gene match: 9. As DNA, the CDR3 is TGTGCCAGCAGCTTCGGCGGGGGTTACTACGATACGCAGTATTTT. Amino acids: CASSFGGGYYDTQYF.

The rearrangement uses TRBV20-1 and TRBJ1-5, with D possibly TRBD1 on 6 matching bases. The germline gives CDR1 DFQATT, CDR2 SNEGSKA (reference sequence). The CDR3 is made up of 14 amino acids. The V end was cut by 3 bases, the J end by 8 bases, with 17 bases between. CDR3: CSARTGDTEEPQHF. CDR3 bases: TGCAGTGCTAGGACAGGCGACACTGAAGAGCCCCAGCATTTT.

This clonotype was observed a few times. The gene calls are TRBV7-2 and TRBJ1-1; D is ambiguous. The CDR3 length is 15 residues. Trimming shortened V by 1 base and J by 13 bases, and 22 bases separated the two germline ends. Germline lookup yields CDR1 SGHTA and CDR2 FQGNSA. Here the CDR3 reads CASSLDRAPDTEYFF. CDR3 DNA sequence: TGTGCCAGCAGCTTAGATCGAGCTCCCGATACGGAGTATTTCTTT. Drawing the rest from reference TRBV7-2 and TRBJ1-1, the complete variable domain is GAGVSQSPSNKVTEKGKDVELRCDPISGHTALYWYRQSLGQGLEFLIYFQGNSAPDKSGLPSDRFSAERTGGSVSTLTIQRTQQEDSAVYLCASSLDRAPDTEYFFGQGTRLTVV.